This TCR beta chain emerged from a study of vaccination effects on CD4 cells after COVID-19. To note about this clone: Its specificity is not known.

Sequencing was performed with immunoSEQ multiplex PCR; in TCRdb, only in-frame clones are kept and a portion is missing. This sample has tens of thousands of clones, with under 85% found just once. Culturing for around eleven days preceded CD4+ T cell isolation. CDR3 length equals 19 residues. The germline CDR1 and CDR2 sequences are SGHVS and FNYEAQ. V lost 0 bases and J lost 0, with 19 bases in between. This receptor was identified in a human donor who had a prior SARS-CoV-2 infection. The input for sequencing was CD4+ T cells from PBMCs cultured without peptide, taken before COVID-19 vaccination. The chain employs TRBV7-6 and TRBJ2-3; TRBD2 might be the D (6 bases). Written as DNA, the CDR3 is TGTGCCAGCAGCTTAGCGTATTTGGGACTCCCGTCGAGCACAGATACGCAGTATTTT. Protein product: CASSLAYLGLPSSTDTQYF.